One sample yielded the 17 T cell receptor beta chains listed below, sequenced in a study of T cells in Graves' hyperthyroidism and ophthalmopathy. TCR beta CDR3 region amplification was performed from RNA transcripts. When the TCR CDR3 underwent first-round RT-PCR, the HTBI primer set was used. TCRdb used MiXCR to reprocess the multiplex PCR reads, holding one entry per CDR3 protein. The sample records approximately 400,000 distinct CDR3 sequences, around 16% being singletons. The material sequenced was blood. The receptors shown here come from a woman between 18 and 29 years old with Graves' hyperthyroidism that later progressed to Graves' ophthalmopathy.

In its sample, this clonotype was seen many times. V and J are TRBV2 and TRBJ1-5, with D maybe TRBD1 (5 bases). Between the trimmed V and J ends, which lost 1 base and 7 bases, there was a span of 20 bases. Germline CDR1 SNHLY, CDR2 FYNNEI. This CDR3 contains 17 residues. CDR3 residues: CASSEGGQRGSSQPQHF. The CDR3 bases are TGTGCCAGCAGTGAAGGTGGTCAGCGGGGGTCGAGCCAGCCCCAGCATTTT.

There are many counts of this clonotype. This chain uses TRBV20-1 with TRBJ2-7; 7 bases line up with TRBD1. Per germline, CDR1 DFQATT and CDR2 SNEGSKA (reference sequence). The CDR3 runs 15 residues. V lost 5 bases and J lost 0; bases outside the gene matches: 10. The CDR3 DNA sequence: TGCAGTGCTCGCCGACAGGGAGTACCCTCCTACGAGCAGTACTTC. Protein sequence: CSARRQGVPSYEQYF.

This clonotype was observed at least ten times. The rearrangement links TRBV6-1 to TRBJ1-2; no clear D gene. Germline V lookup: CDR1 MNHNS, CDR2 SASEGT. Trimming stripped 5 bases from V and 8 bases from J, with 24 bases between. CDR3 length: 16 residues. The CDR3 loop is CASSYFPSRQFQGYTF. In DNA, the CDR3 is TGTGCCAGCAGTTACTTTCCGTCCCGGCAATTTCAAGGCTACACCTTC.

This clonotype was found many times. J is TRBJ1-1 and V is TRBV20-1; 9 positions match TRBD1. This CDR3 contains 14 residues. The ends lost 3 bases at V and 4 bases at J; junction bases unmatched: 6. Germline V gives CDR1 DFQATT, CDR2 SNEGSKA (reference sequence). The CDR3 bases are TGCAGTGCTAGGGTGAGACAGGGGGGCACTGAAGCTTTCTTT. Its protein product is CSARVRQGGTEAFF.

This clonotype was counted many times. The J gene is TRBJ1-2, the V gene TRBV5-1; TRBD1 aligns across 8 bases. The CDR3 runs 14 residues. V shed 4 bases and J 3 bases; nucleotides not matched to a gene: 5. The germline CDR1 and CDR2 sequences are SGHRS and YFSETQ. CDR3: CASSPDRVDYGYTF. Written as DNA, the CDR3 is TGCGCCAGCAGCCCGGACAGGGTGGACTATGGCTACACCTTC.

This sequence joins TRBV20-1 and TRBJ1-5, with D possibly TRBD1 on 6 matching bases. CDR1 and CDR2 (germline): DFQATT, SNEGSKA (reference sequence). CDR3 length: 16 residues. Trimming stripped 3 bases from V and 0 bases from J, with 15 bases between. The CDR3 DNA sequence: TGCAGTGCTAGGGCAACAGGGCGGTATAGCAATCAGCCCCAGCATTTT. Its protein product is CSARATGRYSNQPQHF.

The CDR3 nucleotides are TGCGCCAGCAGCCAAGATTCCGGGGGGCGGCTCAATCAGCCCCAGCATTTT. Amino acids: CASSQDSGGRLNQPQHF. V usage is TRBV4-1 and J usage is TRBJ1-5, with a weak D call TRBD1 (6 bases). Germline CDR1 and CDR2: MGHRA and YSYEKL. The CDR3 extends over 17 amino acids. With 0 bases removed from V and 3 bases from J, the gap between germline ends came to 15 bases.

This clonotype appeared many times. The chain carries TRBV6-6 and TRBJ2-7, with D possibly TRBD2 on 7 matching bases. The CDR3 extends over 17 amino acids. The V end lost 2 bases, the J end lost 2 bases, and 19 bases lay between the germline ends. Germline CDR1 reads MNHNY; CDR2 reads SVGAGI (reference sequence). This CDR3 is CASSYGGEAGQTYEQYF. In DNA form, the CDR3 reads TGTGCCAGCAGTTACGGTGGAGAAGCGGGACAAACCTACGAGCAGTACTTC.

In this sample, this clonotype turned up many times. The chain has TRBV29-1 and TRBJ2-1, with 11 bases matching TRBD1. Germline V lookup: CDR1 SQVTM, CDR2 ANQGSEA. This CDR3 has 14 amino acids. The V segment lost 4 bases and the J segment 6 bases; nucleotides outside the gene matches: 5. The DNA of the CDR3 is TGCAGCGTTGGGGGACAGGGGGGCGGCAATGAGCAGTTCTTC. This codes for CSVGGQGGGNEQFF.

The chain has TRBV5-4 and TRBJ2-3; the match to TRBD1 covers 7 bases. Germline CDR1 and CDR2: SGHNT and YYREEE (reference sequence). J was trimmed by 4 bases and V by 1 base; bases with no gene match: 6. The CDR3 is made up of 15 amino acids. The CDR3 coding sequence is TGTGCCAGCAGCTTGCTAACAGGGGCCCCAGATACGCAGTATTTT. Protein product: CASSLLTGAPDTQYF.

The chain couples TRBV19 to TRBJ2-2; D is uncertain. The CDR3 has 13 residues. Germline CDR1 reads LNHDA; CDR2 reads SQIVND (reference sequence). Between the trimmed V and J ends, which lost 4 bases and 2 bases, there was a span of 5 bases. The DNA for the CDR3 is TGTGCCAGTAGTACCCGAAACACCGGGGAGCTGTTTTTT. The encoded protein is CASSTRNTGELFF.

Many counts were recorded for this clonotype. CDR3 DNA: TGTGCCAGCAGCTTAACAGCGAACGAGCAGTTCTTC. It is translated as CASSLTANEQFF. The chain employs TRBV11-2 and TRBJ2-1; D call uncertain. The germline V and J ends were trimmed by 2 bases and 10 bases, with 9 bases remaining between them. Germline CDR1 and CDR2: SGHAT and FQNNGV. The CDR3 contains 12 residues.

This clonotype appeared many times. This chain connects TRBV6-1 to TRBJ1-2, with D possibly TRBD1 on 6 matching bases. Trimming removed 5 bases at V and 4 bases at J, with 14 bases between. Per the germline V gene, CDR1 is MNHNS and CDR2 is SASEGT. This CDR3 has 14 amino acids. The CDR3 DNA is TGTGCCAGCAGTACGGGACAAGGAAGCTATGGCTACACCTTC. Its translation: CASSTGQGSYGYTF.

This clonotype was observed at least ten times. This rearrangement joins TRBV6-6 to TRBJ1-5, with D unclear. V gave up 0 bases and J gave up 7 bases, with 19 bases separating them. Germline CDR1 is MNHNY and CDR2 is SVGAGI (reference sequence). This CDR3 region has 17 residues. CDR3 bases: TGTGCCAGCAGTTACTCGTCCCGGAACGAGTATCGACAGCCCCAGCATTTT. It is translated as CASSYSSRNEYRQPQHF.

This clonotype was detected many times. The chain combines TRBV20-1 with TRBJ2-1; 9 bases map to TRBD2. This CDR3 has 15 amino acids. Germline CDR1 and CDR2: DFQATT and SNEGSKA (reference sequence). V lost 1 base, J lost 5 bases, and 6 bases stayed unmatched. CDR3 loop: CSARARLAADNEQFF. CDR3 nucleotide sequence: TGCAGTGCTAGAGCCAGACTAGCGGCCGACAATGAGCAGTTCTTC.

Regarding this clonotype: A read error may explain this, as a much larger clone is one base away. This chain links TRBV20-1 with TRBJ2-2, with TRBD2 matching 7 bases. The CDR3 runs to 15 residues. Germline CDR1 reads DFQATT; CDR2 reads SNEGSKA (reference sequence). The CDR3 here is CSARELADYTGELCF. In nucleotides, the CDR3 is TGCAGTGCTAGAGAGCTAGCGGACTACACCGGGGAGCTGTGTTTT.

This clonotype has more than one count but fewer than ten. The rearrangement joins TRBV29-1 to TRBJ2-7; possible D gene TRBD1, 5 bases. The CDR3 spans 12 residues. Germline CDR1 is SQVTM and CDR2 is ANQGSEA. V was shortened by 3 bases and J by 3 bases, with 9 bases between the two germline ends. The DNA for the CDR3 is TGCAGCGTTGAGGCAGGGAACTACGAGCAGTACTTC. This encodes CSVEAGNYEQYF.